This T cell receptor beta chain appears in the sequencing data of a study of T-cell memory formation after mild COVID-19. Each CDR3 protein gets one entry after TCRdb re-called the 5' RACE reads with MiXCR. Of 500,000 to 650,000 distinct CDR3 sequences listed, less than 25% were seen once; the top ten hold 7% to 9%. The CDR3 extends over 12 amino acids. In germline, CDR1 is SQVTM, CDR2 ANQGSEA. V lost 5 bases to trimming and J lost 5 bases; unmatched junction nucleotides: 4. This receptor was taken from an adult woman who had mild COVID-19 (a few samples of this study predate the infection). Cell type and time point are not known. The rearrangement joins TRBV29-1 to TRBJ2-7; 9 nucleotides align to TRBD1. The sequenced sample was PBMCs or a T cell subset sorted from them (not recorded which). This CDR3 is CSVRTGANEQYF. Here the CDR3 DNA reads TGCAGCGTTCGGACAGGGGCAAACGAGCAGTACTTC.